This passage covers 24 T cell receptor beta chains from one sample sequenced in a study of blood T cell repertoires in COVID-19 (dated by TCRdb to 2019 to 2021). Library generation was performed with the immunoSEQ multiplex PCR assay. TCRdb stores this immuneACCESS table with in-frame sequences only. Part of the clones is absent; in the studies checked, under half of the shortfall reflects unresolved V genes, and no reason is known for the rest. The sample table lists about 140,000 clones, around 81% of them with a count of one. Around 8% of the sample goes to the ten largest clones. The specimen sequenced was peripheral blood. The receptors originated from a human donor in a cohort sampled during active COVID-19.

The CDR3 loop is CASKTTGGTDTQYF. The CDR3 nucleotides read TGTGCCAGCAAGACGACAGGCGGCACAGATACGCAGTATTTT. This chain connects TRBV11-2 to TRBJ2-3, with D possibly TRBD1 on 6 matching bases. The V and J ends lost 7 bases and 1 base respectively, with 12 bases between them. The CDR3 runs 14 residues. The germline gives CDR1 SGHAT, CDR2 FQNNGV.

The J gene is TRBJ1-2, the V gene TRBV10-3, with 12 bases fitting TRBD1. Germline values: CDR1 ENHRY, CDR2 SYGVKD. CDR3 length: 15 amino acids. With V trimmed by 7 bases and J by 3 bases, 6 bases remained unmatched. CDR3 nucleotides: TGTGCCATCAAAGGGACAGGGGGCAAGGACTATGGCTACACCTTC. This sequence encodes CAIKGTGGKDYGYTF.

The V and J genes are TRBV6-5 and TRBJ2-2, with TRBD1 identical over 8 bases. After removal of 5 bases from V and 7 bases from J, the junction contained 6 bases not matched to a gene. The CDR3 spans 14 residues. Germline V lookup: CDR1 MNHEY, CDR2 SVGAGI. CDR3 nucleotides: TGTGCCAGCAGTAGACAGGGGAAGAACGGGGAGCTGTTTTTT. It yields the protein CASSRQGKNGELFF.

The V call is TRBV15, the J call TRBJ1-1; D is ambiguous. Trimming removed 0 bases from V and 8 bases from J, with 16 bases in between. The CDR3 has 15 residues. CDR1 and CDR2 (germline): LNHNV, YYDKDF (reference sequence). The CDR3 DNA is TGTGCCACCAGCAGAGAGGGTGCGGGTATGAGAGAAGCTTTCTTT. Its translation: CATSREGAGMREAFF. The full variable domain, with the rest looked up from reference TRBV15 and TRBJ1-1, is DAMVIQNPRYQVTQFGKPVTLSCSQTLNHNVMYWYQQKSSQAPKLLFHYYDKDFNNEADTPDNFQSRRPNTSFCFLDIRSPGLGDTAMYLCATSREGAGMREAFFGQGTRLTVV.

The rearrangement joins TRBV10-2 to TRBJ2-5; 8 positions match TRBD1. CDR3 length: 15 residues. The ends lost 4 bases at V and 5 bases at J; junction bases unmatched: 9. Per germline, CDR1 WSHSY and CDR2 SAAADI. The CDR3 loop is CASSAAGGFLETQYF. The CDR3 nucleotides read TGCGCCAGCAGTGCCGCAGGGGGCTTTTTGGAGACCCAGTACTTC.

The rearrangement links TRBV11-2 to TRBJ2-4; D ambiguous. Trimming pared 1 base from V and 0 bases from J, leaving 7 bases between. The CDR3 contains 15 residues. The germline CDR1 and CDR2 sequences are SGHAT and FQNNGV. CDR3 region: CASSLGKLAKNIQYF. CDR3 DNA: TGTGCCAGCAGCTTAGGCAAGCTAGCCAAAAACATTCAGTACTTC.

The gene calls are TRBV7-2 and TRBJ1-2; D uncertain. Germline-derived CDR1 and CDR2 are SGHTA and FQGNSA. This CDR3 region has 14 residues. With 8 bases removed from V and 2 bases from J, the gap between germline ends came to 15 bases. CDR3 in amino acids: CASSPRGQNYGYTF. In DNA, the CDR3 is TGTGCCAGCTCTCCCAGAGGGCAGAACTATGGCTACACCTTC.

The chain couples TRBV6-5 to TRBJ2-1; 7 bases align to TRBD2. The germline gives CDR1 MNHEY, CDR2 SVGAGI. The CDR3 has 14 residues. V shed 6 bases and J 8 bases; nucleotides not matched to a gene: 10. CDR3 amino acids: CASSQRGPEDEQFF. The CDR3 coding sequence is TGTGCCAGCAGCCAGCGGGGCCCCGAGGATGAGCAGTTCTTC.

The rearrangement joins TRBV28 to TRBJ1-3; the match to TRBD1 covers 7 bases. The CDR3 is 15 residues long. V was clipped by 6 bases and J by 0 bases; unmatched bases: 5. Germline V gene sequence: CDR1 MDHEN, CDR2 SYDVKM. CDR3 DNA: TGTGCCAGCAGGCCGGACAGGAACTCTGGAAACACCATATATTTT. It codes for CASRPDRNSGNTIYF.

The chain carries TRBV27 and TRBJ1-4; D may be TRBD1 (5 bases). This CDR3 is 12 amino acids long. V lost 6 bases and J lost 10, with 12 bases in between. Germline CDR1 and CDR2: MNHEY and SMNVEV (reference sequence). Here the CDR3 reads CASSPVGRKLFF. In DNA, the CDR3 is TGTGCCAGCAGCCCCGTGGGGCGAAAACTGTTTTTT.

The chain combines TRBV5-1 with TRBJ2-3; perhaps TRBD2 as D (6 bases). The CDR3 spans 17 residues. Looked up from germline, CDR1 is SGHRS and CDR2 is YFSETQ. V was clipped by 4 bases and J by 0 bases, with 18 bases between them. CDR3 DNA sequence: TGCGCCAGCAGCCTGGTACTAGCCAATCCCAGCACAGATACGCAGTATTTT. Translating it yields CASSLVLANPSTDTQYF.

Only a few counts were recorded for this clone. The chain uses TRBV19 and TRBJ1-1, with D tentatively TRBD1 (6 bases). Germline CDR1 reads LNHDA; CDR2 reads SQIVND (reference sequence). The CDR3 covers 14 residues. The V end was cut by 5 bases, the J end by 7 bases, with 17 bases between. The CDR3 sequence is CASSSGVTRGEAFF. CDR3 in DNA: TGTGCCAGTAGTTCAGGGGTCACCAGGGGTGAAGCTTTCTTT.

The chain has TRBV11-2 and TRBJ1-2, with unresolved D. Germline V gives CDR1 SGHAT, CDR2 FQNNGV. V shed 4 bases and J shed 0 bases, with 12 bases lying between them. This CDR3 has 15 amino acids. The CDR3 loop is CASSSLQRANYGYTF. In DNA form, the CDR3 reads TGTGCCAGCAGCTCGCTACAGAGAGCTAACTATGGCTACACCTTC.

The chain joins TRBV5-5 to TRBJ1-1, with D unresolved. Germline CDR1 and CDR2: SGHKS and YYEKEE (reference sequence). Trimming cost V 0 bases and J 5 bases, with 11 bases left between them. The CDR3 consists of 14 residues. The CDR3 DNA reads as TGTGCCAGCAGCTTGGATTATGCGGGGACTGAAGCTTTCTTT. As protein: CASSLDYAGTEAFF.

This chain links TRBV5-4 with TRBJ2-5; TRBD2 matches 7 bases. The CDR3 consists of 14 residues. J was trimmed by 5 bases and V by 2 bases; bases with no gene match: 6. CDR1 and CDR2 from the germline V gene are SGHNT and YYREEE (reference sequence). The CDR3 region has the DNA TGTGCCAGCAGCTTTAGACTAGCTAAGGAGACCCAGTACTTC. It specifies CASSFRLAKETQYF.

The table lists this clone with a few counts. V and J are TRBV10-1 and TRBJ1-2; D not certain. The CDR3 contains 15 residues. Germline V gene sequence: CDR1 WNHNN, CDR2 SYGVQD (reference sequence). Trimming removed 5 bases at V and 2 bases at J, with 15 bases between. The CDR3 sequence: CASSPGRTGNYGYTF. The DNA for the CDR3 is TGCGCCAGCAGTCCTGGACGGACGGGGAACTATGGCTACACCTTC.

The chain's CDR3 is CASSQANSGTGWISPLHF. CDR3 coding DNA: TGTGCCAGCAGCCAAGCGAATTCGGGGACAGGGTGGATTTCACCCCTCCACTTT. The gene calls are TRBV21-1 and TRBJ1-6; TRBD1 is the table's D call, not checked against the DNA. TRBV21-1 is annotated as a pseudogene. CDR3 size: 18 residues.

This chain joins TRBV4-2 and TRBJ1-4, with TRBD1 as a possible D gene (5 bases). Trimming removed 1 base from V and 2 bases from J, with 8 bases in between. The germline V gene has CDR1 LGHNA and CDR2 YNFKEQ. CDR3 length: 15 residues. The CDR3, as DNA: TGTGCCAGCAGCCAAGTCGGGGGGACTAATGAAAAACTGTTTTTT. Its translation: CASSQVGGTNEKLFF.

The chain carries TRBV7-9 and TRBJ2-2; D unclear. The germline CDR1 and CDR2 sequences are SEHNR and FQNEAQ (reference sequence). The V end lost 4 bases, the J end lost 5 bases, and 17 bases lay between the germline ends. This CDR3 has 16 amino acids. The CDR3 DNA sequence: TGTGCCAGCAGCTCCCAAACCCCGTCCCAGACCGGGGAGCTGTTTTTT. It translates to CASSSQTPSQTGELFF.

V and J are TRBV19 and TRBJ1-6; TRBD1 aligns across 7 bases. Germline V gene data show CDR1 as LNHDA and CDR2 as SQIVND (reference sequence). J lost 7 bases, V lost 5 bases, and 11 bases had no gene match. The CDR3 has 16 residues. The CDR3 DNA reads TGTGCCAGTAGTTTTGACACAGGGGTAGGCAATTCACCCCTCCACTTT. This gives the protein CASSFDTGVGNSPLHF.

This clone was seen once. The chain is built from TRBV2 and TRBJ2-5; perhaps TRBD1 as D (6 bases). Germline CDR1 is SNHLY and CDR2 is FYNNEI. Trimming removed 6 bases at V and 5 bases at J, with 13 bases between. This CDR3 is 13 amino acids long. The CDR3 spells CASSLGQGETQYF. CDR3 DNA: TGTGCCAGCAGCTTGGGTCAGGGGGAGACCCAGTACTTC.

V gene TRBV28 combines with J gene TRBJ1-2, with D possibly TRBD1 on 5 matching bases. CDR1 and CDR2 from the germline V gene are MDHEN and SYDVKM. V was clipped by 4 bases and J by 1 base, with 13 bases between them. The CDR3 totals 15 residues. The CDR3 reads CASSSPRRVNYGYTF. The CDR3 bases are TGTGCCAGCAGTTCCCCCCGCAGGGTTAACTATGGCTACACCTTC.

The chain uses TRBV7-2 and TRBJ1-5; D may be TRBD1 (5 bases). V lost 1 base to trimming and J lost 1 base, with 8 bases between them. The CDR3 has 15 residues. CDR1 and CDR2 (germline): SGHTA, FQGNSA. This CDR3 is CASSLEGSSNQPQHF. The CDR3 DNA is TGTGCCAGCAGCTTAGAGGGGTCAAGCAATCAGCCCCAGCATTTT.

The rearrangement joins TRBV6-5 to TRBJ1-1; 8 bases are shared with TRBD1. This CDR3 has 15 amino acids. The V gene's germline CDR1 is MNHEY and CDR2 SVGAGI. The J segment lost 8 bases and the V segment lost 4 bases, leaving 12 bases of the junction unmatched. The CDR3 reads CASSSPQAGGLEAFF. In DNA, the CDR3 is TGTGCCAGCAGTTCGCCCCAGGCAGGGGGCCTGGAAGCTTTCTTT.